What follows describes a single T cell receptor (beta chain). The antigen is unknown. Controls were healthy donors chosen to match patients in age and sex. Isolation of CD8+ and CD4+ T cells was performed negatively, whereas enrichment of TEMRA cells was done by FACS. This record comes from a study of CD8 T cells in Susac syndrome. Overall study results and limits: The study conceded that relatively few individuals underwent its TCR sequencing and HLA analysis.

Reverse transcription of 0.5 to 1 ug RNA was performed with random hexamers. immunoSEQ multiplex PCR amplified TCR beta CDR3 across 54 Vbeta, 13 Jbeta. MiXCR, run by TCRdb on the immunoSEQ multiplex PCR reads, gives a single entry per CDR3 protein. The sample lists about 130,000 distinct CDR3 sequences; roughly 96% were seen once. Germline trimming cut 4 bases from V and 13 bases from J; bases unmatched to any gene: 7. The CDR3 consists of 14 residues. Germline V gene sequence: CDR1 SGHRS, CDR2 YFSETQ. Sequencing used CD4+ T cells from PBMCs. V is TRBV5-1 and J is TRBJ2-1, with 14 bases aligning to TRBD2. The TCR was taken from a human donor in good health. CDR3 amino acids: CASSQGLAGVTQFF. Written as DNA, the CDR3 is TGCGCCAGCAGCCAGGGACTAGCGGGAGTCACACAGTTCTTC.